The 8 T cell receptor beta chains below come from one sample, sequenced in a study of T cells in tuberculosis. Time point: new active TB diagnosis, blood taken before or within 7 days of starting treatment. Sequencing used immunoSEQ multiplex PCR; TCRdb keeps in-frame clones, though not all of them. The sample lists about 30,000 clones, 92% occurring once. The sequencing here drew on PBMCs, taken at tuberculosis diagnosis. The receptors were sampled from an adult with tuberculosis.

This clone was observed a single time. The V and J genes are TRBV7-2 and TRBJ2-1; 7 bases are shared with TRBD2. The CDR3 has 14 amino acids. Germline lookup yields CDR1 SGHTA and CDR2 FQGNSA. With 3 bases clipped from V and 4 bases from J, the junction kept 3 bases outside the gene matches. DNA for the CDR3: TGTGCCAGCAGCTTCCCGGGGGGTTACAATGAGCAGTTCTTC. This gives the protein CASSFPGGYNEQFF.

V is TRBV5-4 and J is TRBJ2-3, with a weak D call TRBD2 (6 bases). The germline V gene has CDR1 SGHNT and CDR2 YYREEE (reference sequence). The CDR3 spans 16 residues. V gave up 1 base and J gave up 2 bases, with 14 bases separating them. The CDR3 nucleotides are TGTGCCAGCAGCTTGCTGGCGGGAACCGTCACAGATACGCAGTATTTT. Its translation: CASSLLAGTVTDTQYF.

The J gene is TRBJ1-4, the V gene TRBV27; 9 bases map to TRBD1. This CDR3 has 15 amino acids. Germline CDR1 MNHEY, CDR2 SMNVEV (reference sequence). Trimming took 6 bases from V and 8 from J; bases not matched to a gene: 10. This CDR3 is CASRTSGQGGEKLFF. The CDR3 nucleotides are TGTGCCAGCAGGACCTCGGGACAGGGTGGCGAAAAACTGTTTTTT. Looking up the rest from reference TRBV27 and TRBJ1-4 gives the full variable domain: EAQVTQNPRYLITVTGKKLTVTCSQNMNHEYMSWYRQDPGLGLRQIYYSMNVEVTDKGDVPEGYKVSRKEKRNFPLILESPSPNQTSLYFCASRTSGQGGEKLFFGSGTQLSVL.

The chain has TRBV19 and TRBJ1-4, with 8 bases lining up with TRBD1. This CDR3 has 17 residues. The V gene's germline CDR1 is LNHDA and CDR2 SQIVND (reference sequence). The V and J ends lost 5 bases and 4 bases, in that order; junction bases with no gene match: 12. The CDR3 region is CASSFAVPGGLNEKLFF. CDR3 nucleotides: TGTGCCAGTAGTTTTGCAGTGCCAGGGGGCCTTAATGAAAAACTGTTTTTT.

The DNA for the CDR3 is TGTGCCAGCAGTGAATACAGGGGCTCTGGGGCCAACGTCCTGACTTTC. It encodes CASSEYRGSGANVLTF. J is TRBJ2-6 and V is TRBV2; 7 positions match TRBD1. The CDR3 runs 16 residues. Germline V gene sequence: CDR1 SNHLY, CDR2 FYNNEI. The junction had 1 base not matched to a gene; V was cut back by 2 bases and J by 0 bases.

V and J are TRBV5-1 and TRBJ2-1, with TRBD1 identical over 9 bases. V lost 5 bases, J lost 8 bases, and 11 bases stayed unmatched. CDR1 and CDR2 from the germline V gene are SGHRS and YFSETQ. This CDR3 contains 15 residues. Here the CDR3 DNA reads TGCGCCAGCAGTCTCTGGGGACAGGGTACCGATGAGCAGTTCTTC. Translation gives CASSLWGQGTDEQFF.

This chain connects TRBV6-5 to TRBJ2-2, with TRBD1 matching 7 bases. The CDR3 loop spans 15 amino acids. CDR1 and CDR2 from the germline V gene are MNHEY and SVGAGI. V dropped 6 bases and J dropped 0; count of bases not matched to a gene: 4. CDR3 region: CASRSGTANTGELFF. DNA for the CDR3: TGTGCCAGCAGATCCGGGACAGCGAACACCGGGGAGCTGTTTTTT.

The chain carries TRBV2 and TRBJ2-3; D unresolved. Trimming left V 6 bases short and J 3 bases short, with 4 bases between. The CDR3 totals 11 residues. Germline-derived CDR1 and CDR2 are SNHLY and FYNNEI. The CDR3 DNA follows: TGTGCCAGCAGATATACAGATACGCAGTATTTT. Protein product: CASRYTDTQYF.